Listed here is a single T cell receptor (beta chain). Its antigen is unknown. RNA transcripts provided the source from which TCR beta CDR3 regions were amplified. HTBI primers were used for first-round RT-PCR of the TCR CDR3. MiXCR, applied by TCRdb to the multiplex PCR reads, yields one record per CDR3 protein. The sample has over 500,000 distinct CDR3 sequences; 40% to 50% are singletons. V was clipped by 6 bases and J by 3 bases; unmatched bases: 6. This CDR3 is built from 15 residues. Germline CDR1 SGHVS, CDR2 FNYEAQ. The diagnoses drew upon clinical symptoms, serum thyroxine and TRAb, thyroid ultrasound and orbital computed tomography. The entry originates in a study of T cells in Graves' hyperthyroidism and ophthalmopathy. Study-wide results and caveats: In the blood, most expanded thyroid clonotypes above 0.001 appeared as well. Ophthalmopathy onset followed model prediction by a median approximately 7 months.

This TCR came from an adult woman with Graves' disease, either hyperthyroidism or ophthalmopathy (not recorded which). The sequenced sample consisted of peripheral blood or thyroid tissue (not recorded which). This sequence joins TRBV7-6 and TRBJ1-2, with TRBD1 matching 11 bases. The CDR3 nucleotides are TGTGCCAGCAGTTTCGGACAGGGGGCCTACTATGGCTACACCTTC. Protein product: CASSFGQGAYYGYTF.